The rows below give T cell receptor beta chains drawn from one sample of a study of early stage breast cancer tumors. Profiling relied on immunoSEQ multiplex PCR, and the TCRdb table lists in-frame clones only, not all of them. This table holds some 72,000 clones, more than 60% found once. The sequencing sample was made of blood. The receptors stem from a person in their 60s with breast cancer. Each CDR3 is given with its conserved first and last residue. D genes are given only for firm matches. The size field is filled for only some rows; it gives once, few, many or a size class.

d_gene	v_gene	j_gene	abundance	CDR3aa	CDR3nt
NA	TRBV18	TRBJ2-5	NA	CASSPVRGAETQYF	TGTGCCAGCTCACCTGTGAGGGGTGCGGAGACCCAGTACTTC
NA	TRBV5-5	TRBJ2-5	NA	CASSLFGEETQYF	TGTGCCAGCAGCTTGTTCGGGGAAGAGACCCAGTACTTC
NA	TRBV5-4	TRBJ2-1	NA	CASSPHPMAGNEQFF	TGTGCCAGCAGCCCCCACCCCATGGCGGGGAATGAGCAGTTCTTC
NA	TRBV9	TRBJ2-3	NA	CASSGGGPGTDTQYF	TGTGCCAGCAGCGGTGGGGGGCCCGGCACAGATACGCAGTATTTT
NA	TRBV7-8	TRBJ2-7	few	CASSSPSLSEQYF	TGTGCCAGCAGCTCGCCAAGCCTATCCGAGCAGTACTTC
TRBD1	TRBV10-3	TRBJ2-1	NA	CAISPGTGGPSSYNEQFF	TGTGCCATCAGTCCCGGGACAGGGGGCCCGAGCTCCTACAATGAGCAGTTCTTC
TRBD1	TRBV19	TRBJ1-5	NA	CASSSPGTGFNQPQHF	TGTGCCAGTAGTAGTCCCGGGACAGGGTTCAATCAGCCCCAGCATTTT
NA	TRBV4-2	TRBJ2-5	NA	CASSQDRMEETQYF	TGTGCCAGCAGCCAAGATCGCATGGAAGAGACCCAGTACTTC
NA	TRBV18	TRBJ1-3	NA	CASSQEGPPGNTIYF	TGTGCCAGCTCACAGGAGGGGCCCCCTGGAAACACCATATATTTT
NA	TRBV19	TRBJ1-5	few	CASSLRGQPQHF	TGTGCCAGTAGTCTACGTGGTCAGCCCCAGCATTTT
TRBD1	TRBV28	TRBJ2-7	NA	CASTRRAPGQTSSYEQYF	TGTGCCAGTACACGTAGGGCCCCGGGACAGACCTCCTCCTACGAGCAGTACTTC
TRBD2	TRBV4-2	TRBJ2-1	once	CASSQVAPAGGEQFF	TGTGCCAGCAGCCAAGTAGCCCCAGCGGGGGGTGAGCAGTTCTTC
NA	TRBV2	TRBJ2-3	NA	CASTPRGAPGDTQYF	TGTGCCAGCACTCCTCGGGGGGCCCCAGGGGATACGCAGTATTTT
NA	TRBV4-1	TRBJ1-5	NA	CASSQVGPRRDQPQHF	TGCGCCAGCAGCCAAGTGGGGCCGAGGAGGGATCAGCCCCAGCATTTT
TRBD1	TRBV5-1	TRBJ1-1	NA	CASSPGQGRDTEAFF	TGCGCCAGCAGCCCGGGACAGGGGAGAGACACTGAAGCTTTCTTT
TRBD2	TRBV7-3	TRBJ2-5	once	CASSPGGSGKQTQYF	TGTGCCAGCAGCCCGGGGGGTAGCGGGAAGCAGACCCAGTACTTC
NA	TRBV7-7	TRBJ2-4	NA	CASSPPVGTGMGAKNIQYF	TGTGCTAGCAGCCCGCCCGTGGGTACAGGGATGGGGGCCAAAAACATTCAGTACTTC
TRBD1	TRBV12-5	TRBJ1-2	NA	CASGSDRSYGYTF	TGTGCTAGTGGTTCGGACAGGTCTTATGGCTACACCTTC
NA	TRBV7-8	TRBJ1-2	NA	CASSLVGEGSYGYTF	TGTGCCAGCAGCTTAGTAGGGGAGGGGTCCTATGGCTACACCTTC